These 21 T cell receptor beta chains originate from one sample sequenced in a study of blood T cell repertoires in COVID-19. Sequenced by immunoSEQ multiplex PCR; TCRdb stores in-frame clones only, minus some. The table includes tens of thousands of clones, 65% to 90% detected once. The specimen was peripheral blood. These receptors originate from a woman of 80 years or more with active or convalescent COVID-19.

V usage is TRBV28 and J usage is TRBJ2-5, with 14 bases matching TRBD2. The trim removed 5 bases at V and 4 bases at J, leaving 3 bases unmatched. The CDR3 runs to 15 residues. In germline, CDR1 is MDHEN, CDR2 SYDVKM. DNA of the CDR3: TGTGCCAGCAGTCCCGGGACTAGCGGGAGAGAGACCCAGTACTTC. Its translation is CASSPGTSGRETQYF.

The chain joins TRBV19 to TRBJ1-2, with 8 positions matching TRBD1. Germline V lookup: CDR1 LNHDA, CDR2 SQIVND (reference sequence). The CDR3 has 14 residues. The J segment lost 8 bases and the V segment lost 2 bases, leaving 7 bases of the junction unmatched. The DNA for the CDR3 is TGTGCCAGTAGTATAACCAGGGGGCAAGGAGGCTACACCTTC. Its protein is CASSITRGQGGYTF.

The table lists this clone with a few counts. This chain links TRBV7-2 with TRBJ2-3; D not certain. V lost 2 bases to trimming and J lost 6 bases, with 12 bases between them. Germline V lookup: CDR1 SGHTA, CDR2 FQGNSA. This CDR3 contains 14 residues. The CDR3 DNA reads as TGTGCCAGCAGCTTATGGGCCCCGCCGGATACGCAGTATTTT. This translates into CASSLWAPPDTQYF.

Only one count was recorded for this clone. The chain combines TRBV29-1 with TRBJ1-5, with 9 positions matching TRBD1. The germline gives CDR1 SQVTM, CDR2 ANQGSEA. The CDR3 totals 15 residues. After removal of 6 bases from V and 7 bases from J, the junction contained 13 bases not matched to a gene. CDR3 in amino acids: CSVVPRDRVKQPQHF. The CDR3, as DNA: TGCAGCGTAGTACCTCGGGACAGGGTGAAACAGCCCCAGCATTTT. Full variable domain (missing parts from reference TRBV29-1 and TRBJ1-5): SAVISQKPSRDICQRGTSLTIQCQVDSQVTMMFWYRQQPGQSLTLIATANQGSEATYESGFVIDKFPISRPNLTFSTLTVSNMSPEDSSIYLCSVVPRDRVKQPQHFGDGTRLSIL.

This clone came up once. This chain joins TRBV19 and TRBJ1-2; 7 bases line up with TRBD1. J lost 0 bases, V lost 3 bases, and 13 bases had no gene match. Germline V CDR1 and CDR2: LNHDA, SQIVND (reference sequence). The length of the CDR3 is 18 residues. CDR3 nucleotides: TGTGCCAGTAGTATGACGCCCTTACAGGGGCCAACTAACTATGGCTACACCTTC. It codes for CASSMTPLQGPTNYGYTF.

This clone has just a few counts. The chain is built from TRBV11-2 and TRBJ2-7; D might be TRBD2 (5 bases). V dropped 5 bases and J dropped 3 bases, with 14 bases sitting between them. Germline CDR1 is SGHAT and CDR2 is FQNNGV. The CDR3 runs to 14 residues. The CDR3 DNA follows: TGTGCCAGCAGCCAACCCCCGGGAATCTACGAGCAGTACTTC. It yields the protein CASSQPPGIYEQYF.

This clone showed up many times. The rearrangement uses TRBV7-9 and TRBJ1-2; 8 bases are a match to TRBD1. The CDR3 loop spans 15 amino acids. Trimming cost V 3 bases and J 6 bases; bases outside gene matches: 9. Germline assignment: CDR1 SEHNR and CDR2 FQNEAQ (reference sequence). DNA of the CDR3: TGTGCCAGCAGCTTTACCAGGGGGCTTGGTGATGGCTACACCTTC. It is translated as CASSFTRGLGDGYTF.

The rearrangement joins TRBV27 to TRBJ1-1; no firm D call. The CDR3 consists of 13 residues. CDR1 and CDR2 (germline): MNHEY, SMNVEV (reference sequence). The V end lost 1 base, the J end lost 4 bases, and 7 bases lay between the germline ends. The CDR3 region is CASSLYRGTEAFF. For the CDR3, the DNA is TGTGCCAGCAGTTTATACCGGGGCACTGAAGCTTTCTTT.

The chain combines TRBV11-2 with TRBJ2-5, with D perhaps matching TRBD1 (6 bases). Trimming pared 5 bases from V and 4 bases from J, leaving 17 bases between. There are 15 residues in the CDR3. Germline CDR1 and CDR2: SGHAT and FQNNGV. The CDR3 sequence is CASSKGSTGIETQYF. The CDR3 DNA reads TGTGCCAGCAGCAAGGGGTCGACAGGAATAGAGACCCAGTACTTC.

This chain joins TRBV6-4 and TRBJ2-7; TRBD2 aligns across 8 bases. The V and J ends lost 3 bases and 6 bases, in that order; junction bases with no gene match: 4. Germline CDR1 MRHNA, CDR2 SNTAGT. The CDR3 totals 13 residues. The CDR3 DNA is TGTGCCAGCAGTGAGACTAGCGCCGGCGAGCAGTACTTC. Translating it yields CASSETSAGEQYF.

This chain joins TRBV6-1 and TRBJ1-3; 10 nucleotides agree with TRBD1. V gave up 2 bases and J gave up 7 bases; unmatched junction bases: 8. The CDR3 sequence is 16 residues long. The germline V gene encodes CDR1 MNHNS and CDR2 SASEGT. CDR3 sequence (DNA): TGTGCCAGCAGTGAATGGAGGGACAGGGGTAGGAACACCATATATTTT. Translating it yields CASSEWRDRGRNTIYF.

The CDR3, as DNA: TGTGCCAGCAGCCGATTGGGACAGGAGGTTGAAAAACTGTTTTTT. The encoded protein is CASSRLGQEVEKLFF. The J gene is TRBJ1-4, the V gene TRBV14; 8 nucleotides align to TRBD1. Germline CDR1 reads SGHDN; CDR2 reads FVKESK. This CDR3 spans 15 amino acids. V dropped 4 bases and J dropped 7; count of bases not matched to a gene: 8.

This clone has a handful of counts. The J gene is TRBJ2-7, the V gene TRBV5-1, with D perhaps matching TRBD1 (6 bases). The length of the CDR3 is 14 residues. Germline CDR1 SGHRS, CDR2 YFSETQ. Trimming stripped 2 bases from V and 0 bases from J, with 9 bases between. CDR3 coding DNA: TGCGCCAGCAGCTTACTGGACAGCTCCTACGAGCAGTACTTC. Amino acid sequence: CASSLLDSSYEQYF.

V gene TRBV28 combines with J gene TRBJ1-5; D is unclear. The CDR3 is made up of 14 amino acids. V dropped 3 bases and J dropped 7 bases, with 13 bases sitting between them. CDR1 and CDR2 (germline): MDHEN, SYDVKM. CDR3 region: CASSFPVRSQPQHF. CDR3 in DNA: TGTGCCAGCAGTTTCCCCGTGAGGTCCCAGCCCCAGCATTTT.

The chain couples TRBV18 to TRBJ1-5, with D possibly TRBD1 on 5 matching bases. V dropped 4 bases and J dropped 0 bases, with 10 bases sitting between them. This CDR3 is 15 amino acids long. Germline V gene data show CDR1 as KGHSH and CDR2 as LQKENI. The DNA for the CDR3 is TGTGCCAGCTCACGCGGGGGGGATAGCAATCAGCCCCAGCATTTT. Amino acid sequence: CASSRGGDSNQPQHF.

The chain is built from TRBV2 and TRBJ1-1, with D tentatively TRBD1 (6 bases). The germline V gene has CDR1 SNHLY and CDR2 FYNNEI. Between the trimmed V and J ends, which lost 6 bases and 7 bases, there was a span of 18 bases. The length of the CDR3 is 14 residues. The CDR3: CASRVQGISDEAFF. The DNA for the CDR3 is TGTGCCAGCAGGGTCCAGGGGATCTCGGATGAAGCTTTCTTT. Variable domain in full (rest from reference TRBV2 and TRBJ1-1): EPEVTQTPSHQVTQMGQEVILRCVPISNHLYFYWYRQILGQKVEFLVSFYNNEISEKSEIFDDQFSVERPDGSNFTLKIRSTKLEDSAMYFCASRVQGISDEAFFGQGTRLTVV.

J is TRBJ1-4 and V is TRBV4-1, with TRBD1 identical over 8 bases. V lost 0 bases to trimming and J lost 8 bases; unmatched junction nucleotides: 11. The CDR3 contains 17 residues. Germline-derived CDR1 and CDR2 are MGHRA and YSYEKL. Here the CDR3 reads CASSQDNRAGGREKLFF. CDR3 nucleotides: TGCGCCAGCAGCCAAGATAATCGGGCAGGGGGCAGGGAAAAACTGTTTTTT.

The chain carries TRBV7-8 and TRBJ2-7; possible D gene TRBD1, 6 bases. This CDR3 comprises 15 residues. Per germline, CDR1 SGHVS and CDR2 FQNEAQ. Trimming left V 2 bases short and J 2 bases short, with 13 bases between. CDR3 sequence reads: CASSLMGADTYEQYF. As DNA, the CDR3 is TGTGCCAGCAGCTTAATGGGGGCAGACACCTACGAGCAGTACTTC.

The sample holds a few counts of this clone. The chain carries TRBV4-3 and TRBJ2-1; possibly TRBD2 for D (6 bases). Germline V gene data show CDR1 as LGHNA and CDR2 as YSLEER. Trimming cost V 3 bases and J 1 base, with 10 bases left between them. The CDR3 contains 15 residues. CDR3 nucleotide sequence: TGCGCCAGCAGCCAGGGCGGGGTTTCCTACAATGAGCAGTTCTTC. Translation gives CASSQGGVSYNEQFF.

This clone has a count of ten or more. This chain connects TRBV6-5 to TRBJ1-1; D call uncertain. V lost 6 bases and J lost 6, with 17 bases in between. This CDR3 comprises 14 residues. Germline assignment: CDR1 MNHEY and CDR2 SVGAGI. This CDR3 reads CASRQLPRVSEAFF. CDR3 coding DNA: TGTGCCAGCAGACAACTCCCACGGGTCTCTGAAGCTTTCTTT.

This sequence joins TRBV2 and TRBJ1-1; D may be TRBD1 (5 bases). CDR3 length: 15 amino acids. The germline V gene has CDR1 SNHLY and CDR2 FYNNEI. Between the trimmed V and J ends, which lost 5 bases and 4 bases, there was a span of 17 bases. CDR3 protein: CASSPRGVGGTEAFF. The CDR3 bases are TGTGCCAGCAGTCCCCGGGGGGTGGGGGGCACTGAAGCTTTCTTT. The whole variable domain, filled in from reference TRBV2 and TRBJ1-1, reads EPEVTQTPSHQVTQMGQEVILRCVPISNHLYFYWYRQILGQKVEFLVSFYNNEISEKSEIFDDQFSVERPDGSNFTLKIRSTKLEDSAMYFCASSPRGVGGTEAFFGQGTRLTVV.